This T cell receptor (beta chain) originates from a study of OX40 agonist ivuxolimab in advanced cancers. This CDR3 has 14 residues. The germline CDR1 and CDR2 sequences are SGHTA and FQGNSA. Unmatched junction bases numbered 6, after V lost 3 bases and J lost 6 bases. The protocol was immunoSEQ multiplex PCR, while the TCRdb copy is restricted to in-frame clones and leaves out a portion. The sample includes tens of thousands of clones, about 91% of them seen just once. This rearrangement joins TRBV7-2 to TRBJ2-7, with 9 bases fitting TRBD2. This specimen consisted of CD4+ or CD8+ T cells sorted from blood, obtained in a trial of the OX40 agonist ivuxolimab. The receptor was isolated from an adult with an advanced solid tumor such as melanoma, head and neck, liver or kidney cancer. The CDR3 DNA follows: TGTGCCAGCAGCTTTATAGCGGGAGTGAGCGAGCAGTACTTC. This encodes CASSFIAGVSEQYF. Using reference TRBV7-2 and TRBJ2-7 for the parts outside the CDR3, the full variable domain is GAGVSQSPSNKVTEKGKDVELRCDPISGHTALYWYRQSLGQGLEFLIYFQGNSAPDKSGLPSDRFSAERTGGSVSTLTIQRTQQEDSAVYLCASSFIAGVSEQYFGPGTRLTVT.